The 5 T cell receptor beta chains reported below all come from one sample, sequenced in a study of early T cells in non-severe SARS-CoV-2 infection. MiXCR was run by TCRdb on the 5' RACE reads, yielding one entry per CDR3 protein. This sample has about 46,000 distinct CDR3 sequences; more than 4.5% occur once, and the top ten carry approximately 5.1%. The starting material was whole blood, obtained at baseline. These receptors originate from an adult who was a healthcare worker with PCR-confirmed SARS-CoV-2 infection or an uninfected control (not recorded which).

This clonotype was counted many times. The chain has TRBV29-1 and TRBJ1-2; D gene uncertain. The CDR3 consists of 11 residues. Per the germline V gene, CDR1 is SQVTM and CDR2 is ANQGSEA. Trimming pared 8 bases from V and 8 bases from J, leaving 15 bases between. The CDR3 nucleotides read TGCAGCTGGCAGCTTCTAGGAGGCTACACCTTC. As protein: CSWQLLGGYTF.

In this sample, this clonotype turned up many times. The CDR3: CASSLGQGITDTQYF. CDR3 nucleotide sequence: TGTGCCAGCAGTTTGGGGCAGGGCATCACAGATACGCAGTATTTT. The chain couples TRBV27 to TRBJ2-3; weak D call: TRBD1 (5 bases). This CDR3 is built from 15 residues. Deletions cut 3 bases from V and 2 bases from J, with 12 bases between. CDR1 MNHEY and CDR2 SMNVEV come from the germline V gene (reference sequence).

CDR3 nucleotide sequence: TGTGCCAGCAGCCAAGATCTTAGCGGGAGTTCATTCGGGGCAGATACGCAGTATTTT. This encodes CASSQDLSGSSFGADTQYF. The chain is built from TRBV4-2 and TRBJ2-3; TRBD2 matches at 9 bases. There are 19 residues in the CDR3. Germline CDR1 LGHNA, CDR2 YNFKEQ. J was trimmed by 4 bases and V by 0 bases; bases with no gene match: 14.

This clonotype was counted many times. This chain links TRBV20-1 with TRBJ2-7, with 7 positions matching TRBD2. This CDR3 contains 14 residues. Germline V gene lookup returns CDR1 DFQATT and CDR2 SNEGSKA (reference sequence). Trimming at V came to 2 bases and at J to 3 bases, leaving 7 bases not matched to a gene. The CDR3 protein is CSARNPTSSYEQYF. The CDR3 DNA is TGCAGTGCTAGAAATCCGACTAGCAGCTACGAGCAGTACTTC.

In its sample, this clonotype was seen a few times. The V and J genes are TRBV3-1 and TRBJ2-1; D is undetermined. The V gene lost 5 bases and the J gene lost 7 bases, with 6 bases spanning the gap. CDR3 length: 11 amino acids. Germline lookup yields CDR1 LGHDT and CDR2 YNNKEL (reference sequence). Here the CDR3 reads CASSLWNEQFF. DNA for the CDR3: TGTGCCAGCAGCTTGTGGAATGAGCAGTTCTTC.